These T cell receptor beta chains were read from a single sample in a study of CD8 T cells in Susac syndrome. TCRdb called the immunoSEQ multiplex PCR reads again in MiXCR, with one record for every CDR3 protein. The sample carries a few hundred thousand distinct CDR3 sequences, around 96% recorded once. The sequencing input was CD4+ T cells from PBMCs. The receptors were sampled from a human donor with multiple sclerosis. CDR3s include the opening cysteine and the closing phenylalanine or tryptophan. Each record gives: V gene, D gene, J gene, CDR3 length, CDR3 DNA, CDR3 protein. A D gene is named only where the DNA matches it firmly.

v_gene: TRBV2
d_gene: TRBD1
j_gene: TRBJ1-5
len: 17
CDR3nt: TGTGCCAGCAGTGAAGAAACGGGACAGGGGATCAATCAGCCCCAGCATTTT
CDR3aa: CASSEETGQGINQPQHF

v_gene: TRBV30
d_gene: TRBD1
j_gene: TRBJ1-1
len: 14
CDR3nt: TGTGCCTGGAGCCTGGGACAGCCGAACACTGAAGCTTTCTTT
CDR3aa: CAWSLGQPNTEAFF

v_gene: TRBV9
d_gene: -
j_gene: TRBJ2-6
len: 18
CDR3nt: TGTGCCAGCAGCGTCGGACAGCCCGCCTTCTCTGGGGCCAACGTCCTGACTTTC
CDR3aa: CASSVGQPAFSGANVLTF

v_gene: TRBV24-1
d_gene: -
j_gene: TRBJ2-2
len: 13
CDR3nt: TGTGCCACCAGAGGGAATAGTGCCGGGGAGCTGTTTTTT
CDR3aa: CATRGNSAGELFF

v_gene: TRBV11-2
d_gene: -
j_gene: TRBJ2-5
len: 16
CDR3nt: TGTGCCAGCAGCCCGGACAGTAGGGACTGGCGGGAGACCCAGTACTTC
CDR3aa: CASSPDSRDWRETQYF

v_gene: TRBV27
d_gene: -
j_gene: TRBJ2-5
len: 16
CDR3nt: TGTGCCAGCAGTCGACAGGCTGCTATATCGAGGGAGACCCAGTACTTC
CDR3aa: CASSRQAAISRETQYF

v_gene: TRBV15
d_gene: TRBD1
j_gene: TRBJ2-7
len: 13
CDR3nt: TGTGCCACCAAGGGACAGGGGGCTTCCGAGCAGTACTTC
CDR3aa: CATKGQGASEQYF

v_gene: TRBV5-4
d_gene: -
j_gene: TRBJ1-2
len: 15
CDR3nt: TGTGCCAGCAGCTTGGAGGCAAATAGCGCGCGGGGCTACACCTTC
CDR3aa: CASSLEANSARGYTF

v_gene: TRBV30
d_gene: -
j_gene: TRBJ2-7
len: 12
CDR3nt: TGTGCCTGCAGGGGGGACGCCTACGAGCAGTACTTC
CDR3aa: CACRGDAYEQYF

v_gene: TRBV7-2
d_gene: -
j_gene: TRBJ2-1
len: 15
CDR3nt: TGTGCCAGCAGCCCTGGGGCTCGGAGGGTTGATGAGCAGTTCTTC
CDR3aa: CASSPGARRVDEQFF

v_gene: TRBV29-1
d_gene: -
j_gene: TRBJ1-5
len: 15
CDR3nt: TGCAGCGCCCAACGGGACAATGGGGTAAATCAGCCCCAGCATTTT
CDR3aa: CSAQRDNGVNQPQHF

v_gene: TRBV30
d_gene: TRBD2
j_gene: TRBJ2-7
len: 14
CDR3nt: TGTGCCTGGAGCCCGGGACTAGGCCCCTACGAGCAGTACTTC
CDR3aa: CAWSPGLGPYEQYF

v_gene: TRBV5-1
d_gene: -
j_gene: TRBJ2-7
len: 15
CDR3nt: TGCGCCAGCAGCTTGGAACAGGGAGGAACCTACGAGCAGTACTTC
CDR3aa: CASSLEQGGTYEQYF

v_gene: TRBV12-3/TRBV12-4
d_gene: -
j_gene: TRBJ1-1
len: 13
CDR3nt: TGTGCCAGCAGTTTAACCGGGAGTACTGAAGCTTTCTTT
CDR3aa: CASSLTGSTEAFF

v_gene: TRBV2
d_gene: -
j_gene: TRBJ2-1
len: 12
CDR3nt: TGTGCCAGCAGGACGGATCTGCATGAGCAGTTCTTC
CDR3aa: CASRTDLHEQFF

v_gene: TRBV20-1
d_gene: -
j_gene: TRBJ2-2
len: 14
CDR3nt: TGCAGTGCTAGATCAGGGCCGAACACCGGGGAGCTGTTTTTT
CDR3aa: CSARSGPNTGELFF